This T cell receptor (beta chain) was observed in a study of immune characterization of retroperitoneal liposarcoma. MiXCR was run by TCRdb on the PCR reads, yielding one entry per CDR3 protein. In the table there are 10,000 to 11,000 distinct CDR3 sequences, 30% to 45% of which are singletons. This CDR3 is 11 amino acids long. Germline V lookup: CDR1 MNHEY, CDR2 SVGAGI. Trimming pared 1 base from V and 7 bases from J, leaving 2 bases between. Sequencing input: tumor tissue. This clonotype was sampled from a male donor with retroperitoneal liposarcoma. The genes are TRBV6-5 and TRBJ2-1; D not resolved. CDR3 nucleotide sequence: TGTGCCAGCAGTTACTTGAATGAGCAGTTCTTC. Encoded protein: CASSYLNEQFF.